This TCR beta chain was documented in a study of cytomegalovirus exposure and HLA in healthy donors. On this clone: Its antigen is unidentified.

Whole-study results and caveats: In an earlier analysis, most TCR beta V segments were productive about 87% or about 30% of the time. A later analysis reportedly found fewer N-insertions in an Asian-associated ancestry cluster than the approximately 700-donor mean. When the data were analyzed later, several of the most significant clusters appeared to be linked to common viral pathogens. Analyzed later, association rates of TCRs varied across HLA loci, with DRB1 most and HLA-C fewest.

It was with 60 Vbeta and 13 Jbeta primers that the PCR ran. Repertoires were generated with immunoSEQ multiplex PCR, while TCRdb's copy carries only in-frame clones and drops some. The sample includes tens of thousands of clones, 72% of them seen just once. Germline assignment: CDR1 SQVTM and CDR2 ANQGSEA. The CDR3 runs to 15 residues. V shed 7 bases and J 5 bases; nucleotides not matched to a gene: 8. The chain is built from TRBV29-1 and TRBJ2-5, with 15 bases aligning to TRBD2. The sequence was collected from a man aged 55 to 70 in good health and CMV-seropositive. Sequencing was carried out using PBMCs. CDR3 residues: CSAWTSGGAGETQYF. The CDR3 DNA follows: TGCAGCGCCTGGACTAGCGGGGGGGCCGGGGAGACCCAGTACTTC.